The 23 T cell receptor beta chains given below trace back to one sample, sequenced in a study of T cells after yellow fever vaccination. MiXCR was run by TCRdb on the 5' RACE reads, yielding one entry per CDR3 protein. Altogether 400,000 or so distinct CDR3 sequences are present, under 20% being singletons, with the ten largest covering over 15%. Sample: PBMCs, taken before the yellow fever booster vaccination. Receptors were obtained from a young man who received the YFV17D yellow fever vaccine.

This rearrangement joins TRBV20-1 to TRBJ2-1; D ambiguous. The CDR3 has 13 amino acids. With 3 bases removed from V and 7 bases from J, the gap between germline ends came to 13 bases. Per the germline V gene, CDR1 is DFQATT and CDR2 is SNEGSKA (reference sequence). The CDR3 bases are TGCAGTGCTAGGCCCCAAGTTTGGAATGAGCAGTTCTTC. Amino acids: CSARPQVWNEQFF.

The J gene is TRBJ2-7, the V gene TRBV5-6, with TRBD1 identical over 9 bases. CDR1 and CDR2 from the germline V gene are SGHDT and YYEEEE. The trim removed 4 bases at V and 3 bases at J, leaving 8 bases unmatched. CDR3 length: 15 residues. The DNA of the CDR3 is TGTGCCAGCAGCCTGGGGGGACAGGGCTTCTACGAGCAGTACTTC. As protein: CASSLGGQGFYEQYF.

The chain uses TRBV4-3 and TRBJ1-6, with D unclear. V lost 0 bases and J 6 bases, leaving 12 bases between the germline ends. This CDR3 region has 16 residues. CDR1 and CDR2 (germline): LGHNA, YSLEER. The CDR3 here is CASSQDGGPLNSPLHF. CDR3 bases: TGCGCCAGCAGCCAAGATGGAGGTCCTCTTAATTCACCCCTCCACTTT.

This clonotype was counted many times. V gene TRBV7-2 combines with J gene TRBJ2-4, with a possible D match to TRBD2 (7 bases). V lost 5 bases and J lost 3, with 17 bases in between. The CDR3 loop spans 16 amino acids. Germline lookup yields CDR1 SGHTA and CDR2 FQGNSA. CDR3 region: CASSHHTGRDKNIQYF. For the CDR3, the DNA is TGTGCCAGCAGCCATCATACAGGGAGGGACAAAAACATTCAGTACTTC.

The chain combines TRBV4-3 with TRBJ2-7; the D gene is possibly TRBD2 (6 bases). The CDR3 has 15 amino acids. Germline V gene data show CDR1 as LGHNA and CDR2 as YSLEER. With 1 base removed from V and 1 base from J, the gap between germline ends came to 11 bases. CDR3 in amino acids: CASSQGLGRSYEQYF. The CDR3 nucleotides are TGCGCCAGCAGCCAAGGGTTAGGGAGGTCCTACGAGCAGTACTTC.

The J gene is TRBJ1-1, the V gene TRBV27; maybe TRBD1 (5 bases). V shed 8 bases and J shed 4 bases, with 17 bases lying between them. This CDR3 has 14 amino acids. The V gene's germline CDR1 is MNHEY and CDR2 SMNVEV (reference sequence). The DNA of the CDR3 is TGTGCCAGCGCGATGGCGGGGCTGGGCACTGAAGCTTTCTTT. As protein: CASAMAGLGTEAFF.

The chain combines TRBV28 with TRBJ1-2, with TRBD1 as a possible D gene (5 bases). Per germline, CDR1 MDHEN and CDR2 SYDVKM. V was pared by 6 bases and J by 4 bases, with 15 bases between. This CDR3 region has 14 residues. Here the CDR3 DNA reads TGTGCCAGCAGGCTGTGGGACGGAAGCTATGGCTACACCTTC. The encoded protein is CASRLWDGSYGYTF.

This clonotype showed up just a few times. CDR3 sequence: CASSDFYGYTF. CDR3 nucleotides: TGTGCCAGCAGTGACTTTTATGGCTACACCTTC. V gene TRBV6-5 combines with J gene TRBJ1-2; D remains ambiguous. Germline V gene lookup returns CDR1 MNHEY and CDR2 SVGAGI. There are 11 residues in the CDR3. Deletions cut 5 bases from V and 5 bases from J, with 6 bases between.

This clonotype appeared a few times. The V call is TRBV7-6, the J call TRBJ2-7, with D possibly TRBD1 on 6 matching bases. V dropped 1 base and J dropped 2 bases, with 15 bases sitting between them. Germline V gives CDR1 SGHVS, CDR2 FNYEAQ. The CDR3 is 16 amino acids. The CDR3 coding sequence is TGTGCCAGCAGCTTAGGCAGGACAGCTTACACCTACGAGCAGTACTTC. Translated, it gives CASSLGRTAYTYEQYF.

This clonotype occurred a few times. This chain connects TRBV18 to TRBJ2-5; D remains unclear. From germline, CDR1 is KGHSH and CDR2 LQKENI. Trimming took off 3 bases at V and 2 bases at J, with 13 bases between the two ends. The CDR3 contains 15 residues. The CDR3: CASSPLSQGQETQYF. The CDR3 DNA reads as TGTGCCAGCTCACCCCTATCGCAAGGTCAAGAGACCCAGTACTTC.

V is TRBV10-3 and J is TRBJ1-1; D may be TRBD1 (6 bases). V shed 7 bases and J shed 4 bases, with 13 bases lying between them. The CDR3 runs to 13 residues. Looked up from germline, CDR1 is ENHRY and CDR2 is SYGVKD. CDR3 sequence (DNA): TGTGCCATCAAGGTTCAGGGGAGCACTGAAGCTTTCTTT. Residues: CAIKVQGSTEAFF.

The gene calls are TRBV7-2 and TRBJ2-5; 8 bases line up with TRBD2. CDR1 is SGHTA, CDR2 FQGNSA, per germline. With V trimmed by 3 bases and J by 7 bases, 10 bases remained unmatched. This CDR3 comprises 15 residues. The CDR3 DNA sequence: TGTGCCAGCAGCTTGCGGGGACTAGGCGCGACGACCCAGTACTTC. Amino acid sequence: CASSLRGLGATTQYF. Using reference TRBV7-2 and TRBJ2-5 for the parts outside the CDR3, the full variable domain is GAGVSQSPSNKVTEKGKDVELRCDPISGHTALYWYRQSLGQGLEFLIYFQGNSAPDKSGLPSDRFSAERTGGSVSTLTIQRTQQEDSAVYLCASSLRGLGATTQYFGPGTRLLVL.

CDR3: CAISESGSYMGSYGYTF. The CDR3 DNA follows: TGTGCCATCAGTGAGTCCGGTTCTTATATGGGGAGCTATGGCTACACCTTC. The genes are TRBV10-3 and TRBJ1-2; no reliable D call. V was trimmed by 0 bases and J by 4 bases, leaving 18 bases between them. The CDR3 is made up of 17 amino acids. CDR1 is ENHRY and CDR2 is SYGVKD in the germline V gene.

J is TRBJ2-1 and V is TRBV6-2 or TRBV6-3, with D perhaps TRBD1 or TRBD2 (5 bases each). The length of the CDR3 is 19 residues. Trimming removed 0 bases from V and 6 bases from J, with 24 bases in between. CDR1 and CDR2 (germline): MNHEY, SVGEGT. Here the CDR3 DNA reads TGTGCCAGCAGTTACTCGGGGGTGTCAGTGAGACAGCCGATCAATGAGCAGTTCTTC. Translated: CASSYSGVSVRQPINEQFF.

This chain links TRBV7-9 with TRBJ1-2; D unclear. From germline, CDR1 is SEHNR and CDR2 FQNEAQ (reference sequence). Trimming took 6 bases from V and 6 from J, leaving 11 bases between them. The CDR3 runs to 12 residues. The CDR3 nucleotides are TGTGCCAGCAGTAGGAGGGAAGATGGCTACACCTTC. This encodes CASSRREDGYTF.

This clonotype occurred a few times. The chain uses TRBV4-3 and TRBJ1-2, with D uncertain. Per germline, CDR1 LGHNA and CDR2 YSLEER. V dropped 0 bases and J dropped 4 bases, with 9 bases sitting between them. The CDR3 runs 14 residues. CDR3 DNA: TGCGCCAGCAGCCAAGACGGCACGGGCTATGGCTACACCTTC. Protein sequence: CASSQDGTGYGYTF.

This clonotype was counted between two and nine times. As DNA, the CDR3 is TGCAGTGCTAGAAAGGGGGTTGGGGACACTGAAGCTTTCTTT. This encodes CSARKGVGDTEAFF. The chain uses TRBV20-1 and TRBJ1-1, with D possibly matching TRBD1 (6 bases). CDR1 is DFQATT and CDR2 is SNEGSKA in the germline V gene (reference sequence). Trimming left V 2 bases short and J 3 bases short, with 13 bases between. CDR3 length: 14 amino acids.

V gene TRBV20-1 combines with J gene TRBJ2-2, with TRBD1 matching 7 bases. Trimming took 5 bases from V and 5 from J; bases not matched to a gene: 8. This CDR3 comprises 14 residues. Germline V gives CDR1 DFQATT, CDR2 SNEGSKA (reference sequence). The CDR3 region is CSALWAGGTGELFF. The CDR3 nucleotides are TGCAGTGCTCTGTGGGCAGGGGGAACCGGGGAGCTGTTTTTT.

This clonotype was observed a handful of times. V usage is TRBV5-1 and J usage is TRBJ2-6; the match to TRBD1 covers 7 bases. CDR3 length equals 16 residues. The V gene end was trimmed by 4 bases and the J gene end by 0 bases; junction bases not matched to a gene: 4. From germline, CDR1 is SGHRS and CDR2 YFSETQ. The CDR3 is CASSRGQLSGANVLTF. The CDR3 nucleotides read TGCGCCAGCAGCAGGGGACAGCTCTCTGGGGCCAACGTCCTGACTTTC. The full variable domain, its missing parts supplied by reference TRBV5-1 and TRBJ2-6, is KAGVTQTPRYLIKTRGQQVTLSCSPISGHRSVSWYQQTPGQGLQFLFEYFSETQRNKGNFPGRFSGRQFSNSRSEMNVSTLELGDSALYLCASSRGQLSGANVLTFGAGSRLTVL.

This chain links TRBV2 with TRBJ2-7, with D possibly called TRBD1 or TRBD2 (6 bases each). V lost 7 bases, J lost 3 bases, and 13 bases lay in between. The CDR3 loop spans 13 amino acids. Looked up from germline, CDR1 is SNHLY and CDR2 is FYNNEI. The CDR3 DNA reads as TGTGCCAGCACGCGGGACACCAACTACGAGCAGTACTTC. Translated, it gives CASTRDTNYEQYF.

The chain uses TRBV4-3 and TRBJ2-7, with D tentatively TRBD1 (7 bases). The CDR3 runs 17 residues. Trimming removed 3 bases at V and 3 bases at J, with 21 bases between. Germline assignment: CDR1 LGHNA and CDR2 YSLEER. The CDR3 reads CASSQYGGTDGIYEQYF. DNA of the CDR3: TGCGCCAGCAGCCAGTATGGAGGGACAGACGGCATCTACGAGCAGTACTTC.

This clonotype was seen a few times. This sequence joins TRBV4-2 and TRBJ1-1; the match to TRBD1 covers 9 bases. Unmatched junction bases numbered 12, after V lost 4 bases and J lost 3 bases. CDR3 length: 17 amino acids. CDR1 is LGHNA, CDR2 YNFKEQ, per germline. The CDR3 here is CASSPTWDREGDTEAFF. The CDR3 DNA reads TGTGCCAGCAGCCCGACCTGGGACAGGGAGGGGGACACTGAAGCTTTCTTT.

The chain uses TRBV20-1 and TRBJ1-3; maybe TRBD1 (5 bases). The CDR3 is 14 amino acids. V was shortened by 0 bases and J by 6 bases, with 12 bases between the two germline ends. CDR1 and CDR2 (germline): DFQATT, SNEGSKA (reference sequence). CDR3 nucleotides: TGCAGTGCTAGAGACTGGGGGTACGAAAACACCATATATTTT. This encodes CSARDWGYENTIYF.